The rows below give T cell receptor beta chains drawn from one sample of a study of shared clonotypes between healthy human individuals. The assay was immunoSEQ multiplex PCR, and TCRdb's table has in-frame clones only and misses some. The repertoire consists of about 2.1 million clones, with around 93% occurring once and the leading ten covering more than 1.5%. The sample taken for sequencing was naive CD8+ T cells from PBMCs. These receptors came from a young man in good health. Some clones in this sample may be carry-over from other donors' samples. CDR3s include the opening cysteine and the closing phenylalanine or tryptophan.

v_call cdr3_aa
TRBV7-8 CASSFSAAGERYSYTF
TRBV6-1 CASRVTVITDTQYF
TRBV29-1 CSVTGETVTDTQYF
TRBV4-1 CASSQDGGIYGYTF
TRBV11-2 CASSPWGGPTFSGNTIYF
TRBV10-3 CAISIPGTGRNEQYF
TRBV6-6 CASSLAGELFF
TRBV4-3 CASSQVTGNGYTF
TRBV7-2 CASSPEGEQYF
TRBV6-1 CASSEYYEQYF
TRBV18 CASSIKQGVSPYNEQFF
TRBV7-6 CASSLKRVHNEQFF
TRBV11-2 CASSPSSRMNTEAFF
TRBV6-6 CASTPAPSNQPQHF
TRBV7-9 CASSLVEGAYLEQFF
TRBV27 CASSFRNAGSSYNEQFF
TRBV9 CASTPQGGANTGELFF
TRBV13 CASSPGQGAYEQYF
TRBV5-6 CASSLGTGSGNTIYF
TRBV15 CATSRVAAADGYTF